The source of this T cell receptor beta chain is a study of T cell responses to AZD1222 COVID-19 vaccine. Broader study findings: Clonal diversity was possibly underestimated; the donors were predominantly white British and more often female.

Regarding this clone: Its antigen is unknown.

In germline, CDR1 is WNHNN, CDR2 SYGVQD (reference sequence). The V and J ends lost 7 bases and 0 bases, in that order; junction bases with no gene match: 10. This CDR3 has 17 residues. Clones were sequenced by immunoSEQ multiplex PCR, and TCRdb holds only the in-frame ones, with some missing. The table records over 150,000 clones, almost 90% of them present only once. Sequenced here: peripheral blood, sampled 28 days after the second AZD1222 dose. The chain links TRBV10-1 to TRBJ1-5, with 9 bases aligning to TRBD1. The TCR was taken from an adult who received the AZD1222 COVID-19 vaccine. CDR3 sequence: CASKGQGSRDSNQPQHF. CDR3 in DNA: TGCGCCAGCAAAGGACAGGGGTCGCGTGATAGCAATCAGCCCCAGCATTTT.